Listed below are T cell receptor beta chains from one sample, sequenced in a study of response to subunit inactivated influenza vaccine. TCRdb passed the RT-PCR reads through MiXCR, listing each CDR3 protein once. The repertoire has fewer than 250,000 distinct CDR3 sequences, over 13% of them found once; the top ten carry about 28%. This material consisted of CD8+ T cells sorted from PBMCs, taken roughly 5 days after vaccination. The receptors shown here come from a man aged 50-60 years who received an inactivated influenza vaccine. The CDR3 runs from the conserved cysteine through the conserved F or W. A D gene is named only where the DNA matches it firmly. Not all rows give a size; the values are once, few, many and, for expanded clones, a class.

TRBV12-3/TRBV12-4	NA	TRBJ2-7	NA	CASSLTGVGYEQYF	TGTGCCAGCAGTTTGACGGGTGTGGGTTACGAGCAGTACTTC
TRBV10-3	TRBD1	TRBJ1-5	few	CAISTPGTGWDQPQHF	TGTGCCATCAGCACGCCGGGGACAGGGTGGGATCAGCCCCAGCATTTT
TRBV5-1	NA	TRBJ2-1	many	CASQGSYNEQFF	TGCGCCAGCCAGGGCTCCTACAATGAGCAGTTCTTC
TRBV5-6	TRBD1	TRBJ1-1	NA	CASSQGTAEAFF	TGTGCCAGCAGCCAGGGGACAGCTGAAGCTTTCTTT
TRBV28	NA	TRBJ2-4	few	CASSSGGDGKNIQYF	TGTGCCAGCAGTTCAGGAGGTGATGGCAAAAACATTCAGTACTTC
TRBV12-3/TRBV12-4	NA	TRBJ2-7	few	CASSQYQPTTDEQYF	TGTGCCAGCAGTCAATACCAACCGACTACAGATGAGCAGTACTTC
TRBV2	NA	TRBJ2-2	NA	CASGDLTRNTGELFF	TGTGCCAGCGGGGACCTCACCAGGAACACCGGGGAGCTGTTTTTT
TRBV10-3	NA	TRBJ2-7	many	CAARDPSHEQYF	TGTGCCGCCCGGGACCCGTCCCACGAGCAGTACTTC
TRBV7-6	TRBD2	TRBJ2-1	NA	CASSLIRAAGGPSYNEQFF	TGTGCCAGCAGCCTAATCCGGGCGGCGGGGGGGCCCTCCTACAATGAGCAGTTCTTC
TRBV7-6	TRBD2	TRBJ2-1	many	CASSLNLLAGSHNEQFF	TGTGCCAGCAGCTTAAATCTACTAGCGGGGTCCCACAATGAGCAGTTCTTC
TRBV27	NA	TRBJ2-7	few	CASSPTGNQHHEQYF	TGTGCCAGCAGTCCCACCGGAAACCAGCACCACGAGCAGTACTTC
TRBV29-1	NA	TRBJ2-7	few	CSVGPTHEQYF	TGCAGCGTCGGACCGACGCACGAGCAGTACTTC
TRBV2	NA	TRBJ1-1	NA	CASIARNTEAFF	TGTGCCAGCATCGCCCGTAACACTGAAGCTTTCTTT
TRBV12-3/TRBV12-4	TRBD2	TRBJ2-5	NA	CASRLAGASQETQYF	TGTGCCAGCAGGTTAGCGGGAGCGAGCCAAGAGACCCAGTACTTC
TRBV12-3/TRBV12-4	TRBD2	TRBJ2-1	NA	CASSLSPSGGDEQFF	TGTGCCAGCAGTTTATCCCCTAGCGGGGGTGATGAGCAGTTCTTC
TRBV4-3	NA	TRBJ1-4	few	CASSQETTETTNEKLFF	TGCGCCAGCAGCCAAGAAACCACGGAAACAACTAATGAAAAACTGTTTTTT
TRBV29-1	NA	TRBJ2-7	NA	CSVCWDSYEQYF	TGCAGCGTTTGCTGGGACTCCTACGAGCAGTACTTC
TRBV27	TRBD1	TRBJ2-1	few	CASSLAIPGTGNNEQFF	TGTGCCAGCAGTTTAGCGATTCCCGGGACAGGGAATAATGAGCAGTTCTTC
TRBV29-1	TRBD2	TRBJ2-7	few	CSASSGGYEQYF	TGCAGCGCCAGCAGCGGGGGCTACGAGCAGTACTTC
TRBV29-1	NA	TRBJ2-5	many	CSVEDAVAFQETQYF	TGCAGCGTTGAAGATGCGGTAGCATTCCAAGAGACCCAGTACTTC
TRBV6-5	TRBD1	TRBJ2-7	NA	CASSYLGQAYEQYF	TGTGCCAGCAGTTACTTGGGACAGGCCTACGAGCAGTACTTC
TRBV24-1	NA	TRBJ2-2	NA	CATSVEGTDGELFF	TGTGCCACCAGTGTCGAGGGTACCGACGGGGAGCTGTTTTTT
TRBV29-1	TRBD1	TRBJ2-7	NA	CSVEEWTGATYEQYF	TGCAGCGTTGAAGAGTGGACAGGGGCGACCTACGAGCAGTACTTC
TRBV20-1	NA	TRBJ2-2	NA	CSARVQVLGELFF	TGCAGTGCTAGAGTACAGGTGCTGGGGGAGCTGTTTTTT
TRBV5-1	TRBD2	TRBJ2-4	few	CASSLPTSGGVAKNIQYF	TGCGCCAGCAGCTTGCCGACTAGCGGGGGGGTAGCCAAAAACATTCAGTACTTC
TRBV4-3	NA	TRBJ1-4	few	CASSQIREEKLFF	TGCGCCAGCAGCCAGATCAGGGAAGAAAAACTGTTTTTT
TRBV20-1	NA	TRBJ1-2	few	CSASSREGQGHYGYTF	TGCAGTGCTAGCTCACGCGAAGGGCAGGGGCACTATGGCTACACCTTC
TRBV20-1	NA	TRBJ1-4	few	CSAQTQVATNEKLFF	TGCAGTGCCCAGACCCAGGTTGCAACTAATGAAAAACTGTTTTTT
TRBV28	NA	TRBJ2-1	NA	CASSQPGVVYNEQFF	TGTGCCAGCAGTCAACCGGGGGTAGTATACAATGAGCAGTTCTTC
TRBV7-9	NA	TRBJ1-4	NA	CASSPHRTNEKLFF	TGTGCCAGCAGCCCGCACAGAACTAATGAAAAACTGTTTTTT
TRBV2	TRBD2	TRBJ2-2	few	CASSGLAEYTGELFF	TGTGCCAGCAGTGGTCTAGCGGAGTACACCGGGGAGCTGTTTTTT
TRBV28	NA	TRBJ1-6	NA	CAAGQYNSPLHF	TGTGCCGCAGGGCAGTATAATTCACCCCTCCACTTT
TRBV12-3/TRBV12-4	TRBD1	TRBJ1-1	NA	CASSSRGLNTEAFF	TGTGCCAGCAGTAGCAGGGGGCTGAACACTGAAGCTTTCTTT
TRBV4-1	TRBD2	TRBJ2-3	many	CASSQGVAGASTDTQYF	TGCGCCAGCAGCCAAGGGGTAGCGGGGGCCTCCACAGATACGCAGTATTTT
TRBV4-1	NA	TRBJ1-4	NA	CASSQVGLNEKLFF	TGCGCCAGCAGCCAAGTTGGGTTAAATGAAAAACTGTTTTTT
TRBV5-1	TRBD2	TRBJ2-7	NA	CASSLASGLDEQYF	TGCGCCAGCAGCTTGGCTAGCGGCTTAGACGAGCAGTACTTC
TRBV7-8	TRBD1	TRBJ2-1	NA	CASSLAQQGDSIYNEQFF	TGTGCCAGCAGCTTAGCGCAGCAGGGGGACAGCATATACAATGAGCAGTTCTTC
TRBV28	TRBD1	TRBJ1-2	NA	CASSWTGQVSDYSYTF	TGTGCCAGCAGTTGGACAGGGCAGGTTTCCGACTATAGCTACACCTTC
TRBV6-2/TRBV6-3	NA	TRBJ2-1	NA	CASSLTSPVSSYNEQFF	TGTGCCAGCAGTTTAACTAGCCCGGTGAGCTCCTACAATGAGCAGTTCTTC
TRBV9	NA	TRBJ2-7	many	CASSPSLSYEQYF	TGTGCCAGCAGCCCTTCTCTATCCTACGAGCAGTACTTC
TRBV29-1	NA	TRBJ2-7	medium-sized	CSVEHPGAGQSEQYF	TGCAGCGTTGAACACCCTGGGGCAGGGCAATCCGAGCAGTACTTC
TRBV7-8	NA	TRBJ2-1	few	CASSPRGRASYNEQFF	TGTGCCAGCAGCCCGCGGGGACGGGCCTCCTACAATGAGCAGTTCTTC
TRBV4-2	TRBD2	TRBJ2-7	NA	CASSQETGLAGVSYEQYF	TGTGCCAGCAGCCAAGAGACGGGACTAGCGGGAGTGTCCTACGAGCAGTACTTC
TRBV13	NA	TRBJ1-3	NA	CASSTRGAGNTIYF	TGTGCCAGCAGCACCCGGGGGGCTGGAAACACCATATATTTT
TRBV27	TRBD1	TRBJ2-2	few	CASSYGQANTGELFF	TGTGCCAGCAGTTATGGACAGGCTAACACCGGGGAGCTGTTTTTT
TRBV29-1	NA	TRBJ2-2	NA	CSVVEGTSNTGELFF	TGCAGCGTTGTTGAGGGGACCTCGAACACCGGGGAGCTGTTTTTT
TRBV11-2	NA	TRBJ1-2	NA	CASSLGGGGYTF	TGTGCCAGCAGCTTGGGGGGGGGCGGCTACACCTTC
TRBV4-1	NA	TRBJ2-3	NA	CASSPWMASTDTQYF	TGCGCCAGCAGCCCCTGGATGGCTAGCACAGATACGCAGTATTTT
TRBV28	NA	TRBJ2-5	few	CASSQAPQGEKTQYF	TGTGCCAGCAGCCAAGCCCCACAGGGTGAAAAGACCCAGTACTTC
TRBV19	TRBD1	TRBJ1-1	NA	CASSITGVVKLAEAFF	TGTGCCAGTAGTATCACAGGGGTGGTTAAGTTGGCTGAAGCTTTCTTT
TRBV7-9	TRBD1	TRBJ2-1	many	CASSFGQGSTNEQFF	TGTGCCAGCAGCTTCGGACAGGGAAGTACCAATGAGCAGTTCTTC
TRBV18	TRBD1	TRBJ2-2	NA	CASSTEDRGDTGELFF	TGTGCCAGCTCAACCGAGGACAGGGGCGACACCGGGGAGCTGTTTTTT
TRBV12-3/TRBV12-4	NA	TRBJ2-3	few	CASVQHLSTDTQYF	TGTGCCAGCGTCCAGCACTTAAGCACAGATACGCAGTATTTT
TRBV5-1	TRBD2	TRBJ2-3	NA	CASSLNRLAGGGDTQYF	TGCGCCAGCAGCTTGAATAGACTAGCGGGAGGTGGCGATACGCAGTATTTT
TRBV6-2/TRBV6-3	NA	TRBJ1-1	few	CASSFVKNTEAFF	TGTGCCAGCAGCTTCGTCAAGAACACTGAAGCTTTCTTT
TRBV7-2	TRBD1	TRBJ2-7	NA	CASSLAPGQGYEQYF	TGTGCCAGCAGCTTAGCGCCGGGACAGGGCTACGAGCAGTACTTC
TRBV28	NA	TRBJ2-2	NA	CASSPTGKGGELFF	TGTGCCAGCAGTCCCACAGGGAAGGGCGGGGAGCTGTTTTTT
TRBV13	NA	TRBJ2-2	many	CASSFLHRTRTGELFF	TGTGCCAGCAGCTTCTTGCACAGAACTCGGACCGGGGAGCTGTTTTTT
TRBV9	NA	TRBJ1-1	NA	CASSGADHIFGSEAFF	TGTGCCAGCAGCGGGGCAGACCACATATTCGGTTCTGAAGCTTTCTTT